The 5 T cell receptor beta chains reported below all come from one sample, sequenced in a study of blood T cell dynamics during melanoma immunotherapy. Regarding time point: week 3, after first cycle of checkpoint inhibitor. TCRdb's copy holds only in-frame clones and misses some; the assay was immunoSEQ multiplex PCR. The sample holds 3,000 to 4,500 clones; around 96% are singletons and the top ten take approximately 0.54%. Sample: effector memory CD8+ T cells from blood, taken from a patient treated with checkpoint blockade. These receptors all come from a human donor with melanoma.

V gene TRBV6-1 combines with J gene TRBJ2-7; D uncertain. This CDR3 has 12 residues. The germline CDR1 and CDR2 sequences are MNHNS and SASEGT. Trimming took off 8 bases at V and 7 bases at J, with 15 bases between the two ends. CDR3 DNA: TGTGCCAGCGAAGAGAGACTTCTGGAGCAGTACTTC. Protein: CASEERLLEQYF.

V and J are TRBV7-6 and TRBJ2-7; 11 bases map to TRBD1. The CDR3 length is 15 residues. Germline values: CDR1 SGHVS, CDR2 FNYEAQ. Trimming removed 1 base from V and 4 bases from J; junction bases left unmatched: 3. CDR3 nucleotide sequence: TGTGCCAGCAGCTTAGGGACAGGGGGCAGTTACGAGCAGTACTTC. Amino acids: CASSLGTGGSYEQYF.

The rearrangement links TRBV5-1 to TRBJ1-1; 8 bases line up with TRBD1. This CDR3 spans 14 amino acids. V shed 5 bases and J 1 base; nucleotides not matched to a gene: 4. CDR1 is SGHRS, CDR2 YFSETQ, per germline. In DNA, the CDR3 is TGCGCCAGCAGTCAGCAGGGGGCGAACACTGAAGCTTTCTTT. Translation gives CASSQQGANTEAFF. Together with reference TRBV5-1 and TRBJ1-1, the CDR3 gives the full variable domain: KAGVTQTPRYLIKTRGQQVTLSCSPISGHRSVSWYQQTPGQGLQFLFEYFSETQRNKGNFPGRFSGRQFSNSRSEMNVSTLELGDSALYLCASSQQGANTEAFFGQGTRLTVV.

V and J are TRBV14 and TRBJ1-1, with D possibly being TRBD1 (5 bases). V was shortened by 3 bases and J by 1 base, with 9 bases between the two germline ends. In germline, CDR1 is SGHDN, CDR2 FVKESK. CDR3 size: 14 residues. The CDR3 sequence is CASSQYGQNTEAFF. The CDR3, as DNA: TGTGCCAGCAGCCAGTACGGACAGAACACTGAAGCTTTCTTT.

The chain recombines TRBV13 with TRBJ2-3; D is ambiguous. The CDR3 is 11 amino acids. Germline V gene lookup returns CDR1 PRHDT and CDR2 FYEKMQ (reference sequence). V lost 8 bases and J 2 bases, leaving 5 bases between the germline ends. This CDR3 reads CASGVTDTQYF. CDR3 bases: TGTGCCAGCGGGGTCACAGATACGCAGTATTTT. The entire variable domain, with the rest obtained from reference TRBV13 and TRBJ2-3, is as follows: AAGVIQSPRHLIKEKRETATLKCYPIPRHDTVYWYQQGPGQDPQFLISFYEKMQSDKGSIPDRFSAQQFSDYHSELNMSSLELGDSALYFCASGVTDTQYFGPGTRLTVL.